Listed below are T cell receptor beta chains from one sample, sequenced in a study of cytomegalovirus exposure and HLA in healthy donors. Only in-frame clones appear in the TCRdb table, and some are missing; sequencing was by immunoSEQ multiplex PCR. The listing records about 67,000 clones. The sequencing sample was made of PBMCs. The receptor source for this set is a woman aged 40 to 50 in good health and CMV-seropositive. Both conserved end residues are part of each CDR3. D genes are given only for firm matches.

>TRBD1|TRBV6-4|TRBJ1-2
TGTGCCAGCAGTGCAACCGGGACAGGGCTGTATGGCTACACCTTC
CASSATGTGLYGYTF
>-|TRBV6-5|TRBJ2-5
TGTGCCAGCAGACAGGGTCAAGAGACCCAGTACTTC
CASRQGQETQYF
>-|TRBV7-8|TRBJ1-1
TGTGCCAGCAGCCCCCGGAGGGTGGTCACTGAAGCTTTCTTT
CASSPRRVVTEAFF
>TRBD2|TRBV7-8|TRBJ2-3
TGTGCCAGCAGCACACTAGCGGGAGCGGGCACAGATACGCAGTATTTT
CASSTLAGAGTDTQYF
>TRBD2|TRBV4-1|TRBJ2-7
TGCGCCAGCAGCAGCACTAGCGTATCCTACGAGCAGTACTTC
CASSSTSVSYEQYF
>-|TRBV13|TRBJ2-6
TGTGCCAGCAGCGCCTACAGGGTAAGGGGCTCTGGGGCCAACGTCCTGACTTTC
CASSAYRVRGSGANVLTF
>TRBD2|TRBV5-4|TRBJ2-7
TGTGCCAGCAGCTTGTACGGCGGGAGCCCCTACGAGCAGTACTTC
CASSLYGGSPYEQYF
>TRBD1|TRBV7-2|TRBJ2-7
TGTGCCAGCAGCTTAGTTACAGGGGGTATCGAGCAGTACTTC
CASSLVTGGIEQYF
>TRBD2|TRBV5-1|TRBJ2-7
TGCGCCAGCAGCCTTACGACTACTAGCGGGGCAACGTCTACCTACGAGCAGTACTTC
CASSLTTTSGATSTYEQYF
>-|TRBV7-6|TRBJ1-4
TGTGCCAGCAGTCGTATCTATGCAACTAATGAAAAACTGTTTTTT
CASSRIYATNEKLFF
>-|TRBV18|TRBJ2-7
TGTGCCAGCTCACGAGCCCCCAACTACGAGCAGTACTTC
CASSRAPNYEQYF
>-|TRBV9|TRBJ1-1
TGTGCCAGCAGCGTAAGGGGCGAAGGTGGCACTGAAGCTTTCTTT
CASSVRGEGGTEAFF
>-|TRBV6-1|TRBJ1-5
TGTGCCAGCAGGCTGGGCGGCGGGGGGAATCAGCCCCAGCATTTT
CASRLGGGGNQPQHF
>TRBD2|TRBV25-1|TRBJ2-1
TGTGCCAGCAGTGCACTCGCAGGGACTAGCGGGGGGATTGAGCAGTTCTTC
CASSALAGTSGGIEQFF
>-|TRBV19|TRBJ1-3
TGTGCCAGTAGTAGCGACAACAGCTCTGGAAACACCATATATTTT
CASSSDNSSGNTIYF
>-|TRBV4-3|TRBJ1-2
TGCGCCAGCAGCCAAGAGACAGGCGCCTTCTATGGCTACACCTTC
CASSQETGAFYGYTF
>TRBD2|TRBV19|TRBJ2-7
TGTGCCAGTAGTCCGGGGGGGCTTCGGGAGCAGTACTTC
CASSPGGLREQYF
>-|TRBV27|TRBJ1-5
TGTGCCAGCAGTTTATACCGGAATCAGCCCCAGCATTTT
CASSLYRNQPQHF
>TRBD1|TRBV19|TRBJ1-2
TGTGCCAGTAGACTAAGTAACAGGGGAATGTTGGATGGCTACACCTTC
CASRLSNRGMLDGYTF
>-|TRBV29-1|TRBJ1-1
TGCAGCGTGGTATGGCGGGTCCCGAACACTGAAGCTTTCTTT
CSVVWRVPNTEAFF
>TRBD1|TRBV28|TRBJ1-5
TGTGCCAGCAGTTTCAAGACAGGGGCCTATAGCAATCAGCCCCAGCATTTT
CASSFKTGAYSNQPQHF
>TRBD1|TRBV19|TRBJ1-1
TGTGCCAGTAGTATCGGGACAGGGATTTCCCCTGAAGCTTTCTTT
CASSIGTGISPEAFF
>-|TRBV5-1|TRBJ2-2
TGCGCCAGCAGCTATGGAGGGGTAGGAGGCACCGGGGAGCTGTTTTTT
CASSYGGVGGTGELFF
>-|TRBV18|TRBJ2-5
TGTGCCAGCTCACCCGCAGGGCAAGAGACCCAGTACTTC
CASSPAGQETQYF
>-|TRBV5-1|TRBJ2-3
TGCGCCAGCAGCTTCCGCGCTAGCACAGATACGCAGTATTTT
CASSFRASTDTQYF
>TRBD2|TRBV19|TRBJ2-1
TGTGCCAGTAAGGAACTAGCGGGAGGTAGCTCCTACAATGAGCAGTTCTTC
CASKELAGGSSYNEQFF
>TRBD2|TRBV10-3|TRBJ2-3
TGTGCCATCAGACTAGCGGGTTCGGATACGCAGTATTTT
CAIRLAGSDTQYF
>TRBD2|TRBV27|TRBJ2-7
TGTGCCAGCAGTTTATCGGGATTGTCAAGGGACTACTACGAGCAGTACTTC
CASSLSGLSRDYYEQYF
>-|TRBV20-1|TRBJ2-1
TGCAGTGCGCCTAGGGGGAATGAGCAGTTCTTC
CSAPRGNEQFF
>TRBD2|TRBV4-2|TRBJ2-3
TGTGCCAGCAGCCAAGATGGCCTAGCGGGGGGGCCGGGAGATACGCAGTATTTT
CASSQDGLAGGPGDTQYF
>-|TRBV7-2|TRBJ1-3
TGTGCCAGCAGCTTCGGCGGCTCTGGAAACACCATATATTTT
CASSFGGSGNTIYF
>TRBD1|TRBV7-6|TRBJ2-7
TGTGCCAGCAGCTCGGCCCCGGGACAGAGTGCCTACGAGCAGTACTTC
CASSSAPGQSAYEQYF
>TRBD2|TRBV6-1|TRBJ2-2
TGTGCCAGCAGTGACCGACTAGCGGGAGGGTCGGGCACCGGGGAGCTGTTTTTT
CASSDRLAGGSGTGELFF
>-|TRBV29-1|TRBJ2-3
TGCAGCGTTGTCGGCAGGGGTTGGGGGAAATTTACAGATACGCAGTATTTT
CSVVGRGWGKFTDTQYF
>TRBD2|TRBV7-9|TRBJ2-3
TGTGCCAGCAGCGTAGGGTTAGCGGGGTACACAGGTACGCAGTATTTT
CASSVGLAGYTGTQYF
>-|TRBV7-6|TRBJ1-6
TGTGCCAGCAGCACAAGCCCAGGGTCTAGGAATTCACCCCTCCACTTT
CASSTSPGSRNSPLHF
>-|TRBV18|TRBJ2-7
TGTGCCAGCTCACCATCTAAAGGACTCGCGGAGACTTACGAGCAGTACTTC
CASSPSKGLAETYEQYF
>-|TRBV11-2|TRBJ1-1
TGTGCCAGCAGCTTAGGTGCAGGTAACACTGAAGCTTTCTTT
CASSLGAGNTEAFF
>-|TRBV19|TRBJ2-6
TGTGCCAGTAGTATCTCAGGGTCCTCTGGGGCCAACGTCCTGACTTTC
CASSISGSSGANVLTF
>TRBD1|TRBV5-6|TRBJ2-7
TGTGCCAGCAGCTTCGGACAGGGTATCTACGAGCAGTACTTC
CASSFGQGIYEQYF
>-|TRBV9|TRBJ1-6
TGTGCCAGCAGCGTAGAAGCGCCTAGCTCCTATAATTCACCCCTCCACTTT
CASSVEAPSSYNSPLHF
>TRBD1|TRBV5-8|TRBJ1-1
TGTGCCAGCAGCTTGGCCGAGAGGGACAGTTTGGTTTTCTTT
CASSLAERDSLVFF
>-|TRBV10-3|TRBJ1-1
TGTGCCATCAGTACAGAGAACACTGAAGCTTTCTTT
CAISTENTEAFF
>TRBD1|TRBV19|TRBJ1-1
TGTGCCAGTAGTGGAATCACAGGGGCCGACACTGAAGCTTTCTTT
CASSGITGADTEAFF
>TRBD1|TRBV28|TRBJ1-4
TGTGCCAGCAGCACACAGGGGGCGACGAGGAGGGAAAAACTGTTTTTT
CASSTQGATRREKLFF
>-|TRBV6-4|TRBJ2-2
TGTGCCAGCAGTGACGGTCGCGGGGACACCGGGGAGCTGTTTTTT
CASSDGRGDTGELFF
>TRBD1|TRBV5-1|TRBJ2-3
TGCGCCAGCAGCTCAGGGGGTTTTAATACAGATACGCAGTATTTT
CASSSGGFNTDTQYF
>-|TRBV9|TRBJ2-5
TGTGCCAGCAGCATCTCGGGATTGGCGGAGACCCAGTACTTC
CASSISGLAETQYF
>-|TRBV19|TRBJ2-1
TGTGCCAGTAGGAACGGACAGATCAATGAGCAGTTCTTC
CASRNGQINEQFF
>-|TRBV25-1|TRBJ1-2
TGTGCCAGCAGTGAACGGGGGGGCCTGGTGGGTGGCTACACCTTC
CASSERGGLVGGYTF
>TRBD1|TRBV6-4|TRBJ2-3
TGTGCCAGCAGTGGGACAGGGGGCTCCACAGATACGCAGTATTTT
CASSGTGGSTDTQYF
>TRBD1|TRBV6-1|TRBJ2-7
TGTGCCAGCAGTGAAGGGGACAGGGACGAGCAGTACTTC
CASSEGDRDEQYF
>-|TRBV30|TRBJ1-2
TGTGCCTGGAATTTCGAGGACAGTTCTAACTATGGCTACACCTTC
CAWNFEDSSNYGYTF
>-|TRBV19|TRBJ1-5
TGTGCCAGCCGCCGGGACTCAGATTATCAGCCCCAGCATTTT
CASRRDSDYQPQHF
>TRBD1|TRBV6-5|TRBJ1-2
TGTGCCAGCAGTTATGGGACAGGGGGAAACTATGGCTACACCTTC
CASSYGTGGNYGYTF
>-|TRBV19|TRBJ2-7
TGTGCCAGTAGTATAGATCTCAGCGCCTACGAGCAGTACTTC
CASSIDLSAYEQYF
>-|TRBV4-1|TRBJ2-4
TGCGCCAGCAGTAACAGGCCGGCAGAATCCAAAAACATTCAGTACTTC
CASSNRPAESKNIQYF
>TRBD2|TRBV2|TRBJ2-7
TGTGCCAGCAGTCCTCCGGGGGGGAACGGCTACGAGCAGTACTTC
CASSPPGGNGYEQYF